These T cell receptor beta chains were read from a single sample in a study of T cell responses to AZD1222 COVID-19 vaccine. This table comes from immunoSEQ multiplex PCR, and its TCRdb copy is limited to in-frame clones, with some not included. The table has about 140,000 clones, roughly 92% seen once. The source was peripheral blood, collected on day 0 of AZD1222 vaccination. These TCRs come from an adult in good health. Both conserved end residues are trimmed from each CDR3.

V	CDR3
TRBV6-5	ASYAGQRNTGELF
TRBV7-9	ASSLEEGQPQH
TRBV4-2	ASSLSSSLGLADSIFYNEQF
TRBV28	ASSFGDRGLDIQY
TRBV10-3	AITNSGGFNEQF
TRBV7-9	ASSLAGESRGKEKLF
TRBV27	ASSGGFGEQY
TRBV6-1	ASNHLTGLGYT
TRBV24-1	ATSDPTSGRAGEQF
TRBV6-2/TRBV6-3	ASSYRLAGSYNEQF
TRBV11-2	ASSLLAGHYNEQF
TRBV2	ASSWDRGVFNTEAF
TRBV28	ASSQKGGLMIRVAGELF
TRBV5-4	ASSERTGIIEQY
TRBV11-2	ASSLGQGANTQY
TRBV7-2	ASSLGGGAYEQY
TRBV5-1	ASSYGSVQETQY
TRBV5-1	ASSLDSGDTEAF
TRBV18	ASADRVLLNGYT
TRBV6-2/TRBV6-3	ASSTLGWRDTEAF
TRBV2	ASSVGDQGPYNSPLH
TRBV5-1	ASSLLRGNVNEQF
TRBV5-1	ASSARQGSNTEAF
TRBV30	AWSSGPSNQPQH
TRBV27	ASATGRGQPQH
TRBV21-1	ASSKEGGRVGTDTQY
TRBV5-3	ARHRDPYNQPQH
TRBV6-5	ASSRRDVAEAF
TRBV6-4	ASSQDGSSGNTIY
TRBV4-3	ASSQEPGYDQPQH
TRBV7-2	ASSLTGFSSYEQY
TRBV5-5	ASSLAGGSSYEQY
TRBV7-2	ASSLVPRGQGATDTQY
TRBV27	ASSLSAGEGARRYGYT
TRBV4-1	ASSQGGQGNTEAF
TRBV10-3	AISQGLSQETQY
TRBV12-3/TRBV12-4	ASSFGSYEQY
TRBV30	AWTTGSHYGYT
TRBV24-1	ATMVYNEQF
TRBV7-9	ASSLGGRGQF
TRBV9	ASSTRDRGNEQY
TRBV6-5	ASSLQEGDTEAF
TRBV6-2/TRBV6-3	ASSVSGTINEQF
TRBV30	AWSLGAYGYT
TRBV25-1	ASSGTGNSPLH
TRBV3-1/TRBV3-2	ASSQDLDEQY
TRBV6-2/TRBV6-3	ASSFRTRGGDYNEQF
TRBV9	ASSSQPGAPYEQY